This TCR beta chain was recovered during a study of CD8 T cells in ankylosing spondylitis. Study-wide findings and caveats: The study identified a TCR beta motif of several highly homologous variants that appeared characteristic of ankylosing spondylitis blood. Those disease-linked clones were CD8+; they were also relatively rare in peripheral blood. Earlier work had already found some motif variants in reactive arthritis synovial fluid and blood.

This CDR3 is built from 14 residues. V dropped 9 bases and J dropped 5 bases, with 17 bases sitting between them. Germline CDR1 SGHTA, CDR2 FQGTGA. Details on this clonotype: What it binds is not known.

For TCR beta, libraries came from quantitative 5'-RACE with molecular barcodes. TCRdb reprocessed the 5' RACE reads via MiXCR and lists one record per CDR3 protein. Of around 220,000 distinct CDR3 sequences in the sample, around 18% were seen once. This chain links TRBV7-3 with TRBJ2-1; D is uncertain. The sequenced sample was blood, either unsorted or a sorted T cell fraction (not recorded which). This receptor was identified in a male donor with ankylosing spondylitis. In DNA form, the CDR3 reads TGTGCCAGTCAGCTCGACCGGAAGGACAATGAGCAGTTCTTC. This codes for CASQLDRKDNEQFF.